This passage covers 27 T cell receptor beta chains from one sample sequenced in a study of blood T cell repertoires in COVID-19. Sequencing used immunoSEQ multiplex PCR; TCRdb keeps in-frame clones, though not all of them. The sample carries roughly 250,000 clones, approximately 91% recorded once. The sequencing input was PBMCs or T cells enriched from blood (not recorded which). These receptors were collected from a woman aged 40 to 50 with acute COVID-19.

The V gene is TRBV27, the J gene TRBJ2-2; 10 positions match TRBD2. With 6 bases clipped from V and 3 bases from J, the junction kept 7 bases outside the gene matches. The CDR3 extends over 16 amino acids. CDR1 is MNHEY, CDR2 SMNVEV, per germline (reference sequence). The CDR3 spells CASRASGRVDTGELFF. CDR3 DNA: TGTGCCAGCAGGGCGAGCGGGAGGGTAGACACCGGGGAGCTGTTTTTT.

The J gene is TRBJ2-6, the V gene TRBV24-1; D unclear. CDR1 and CDR2 from the germline V gene are KGHDR and SFDVKD. The CDR3 extends over 14 amino acids. With 4 bases removed from V and 4 bases from J, the gap between germline ends came to 7 bases. The CDR3 bases are TGTGCCACCAGTGAGAACACAGGGGCCAACGTCCTGACTTTC. Translated: CATSENTGANVLTF.

The J gene is TRBJ2-3, the V gene TRBV27; D is unresolved. The CDR3 length is 14 residues. The V gene's germline CDR1 is MNHEY and CDR2 SMNVEV (reference sequence). Trimming left V 4 bases short and J 3 bases short, with 11 bases between. The CDR3 spells CASSSSPGTDTQYF. Written as DNA, the CDR3 is TGTGCCAGCAGTTCCTCCCCCGGGACAGATACGCAGTATTTT.

The chain combines TRBV4-1 with TRBJ1-5, with D unresolved. Per the germline V gene, CDR1 is MGHRA and CDR2 is YSYEKL. The CDR3 is made up of 15 amino acids. V was cut by 0 bases and J by 5 bases, with 11 bases left in between. The CDR3 bases are TGCGCCAGCAGCCAAGATCCCGGGGATGATCAGCCCCAGCATTTT. As protein: CASSQDPGDDQPQHF.

The J gene is TRBJ1-1, the V gene TRBV28, with a tentative D call TRBD1 (5 bases). The CDR3 sequence is 14 residues long. The germline V and J ends were trimmed by 5 bases and 1 base, with 11 bases remaining between them. Germline V CDR1 and CDR2: MDHEN, SYDVKM. The CDR3 bases are TGTGCCAGCAGTGCCGGGGGACCGAACACTGAAGCTTTCTTT. Protein product: CASSAGGPNTEAFF.

For the CDR3, the DNA is TGCAGCGTTGTCTGGGGCAGTGGGTACGAGCAGTACTTC. It encodes CSVVWGSGYEQYF. The chain couples TRBV29-1 to TRBJ2-7; tentatively, D is TRBD1 (5 bases). The CDR3 covers 13 residues. V lost 4 bases to trimming and J lost 4 bases, with 14 bases between them. Germline loops: CDR1 SQVTM, CDR2 ANQGSEA.

The CDR3 loop is CASTDNPGQKNYGYTF. In DNA, the CDR3 is TGTGCCAGTACCGACAATCCGGGACAGAAAAACTATGGCTACACCTTC. V and J are TRBV19 and TRBJ1-2, with TRBD1 matching over 7 bases. The germline V gene has CDR1 LNHDA and CDR2 SQIVND (reference sequence). The CDR3 is 16 residues long. Unmatched junction bases numbered 13, after V lost 7 bases and J lost 2 bases. The whole variable domain, filled in from reference TRBV19 and TRBJ1-2, reads DGGITQSPKYLFRKEGQNVTLSCEQNLNHDAMYWYRQDPGQGLRLIYYSQIVNDFQKGDIAEGYSVSREKKESFPLTVTSAQKNPTAFYLCASTDNPGQKNYGYTFGSGTRLTVV.

V usage is TRBV9 and J usage is TRBJ2-3; D not resolved. V lost 0 bases, J lost 1 base, and 12 bases lay in between. CDR1 SGDLS and CDR2 YYNGEE come from the germline V gene. The CDR3 is 16 residues long. The CDR3 loop is CASSVGGYPRTDTQYF. CDR3 coding DNA: TGTGCCAGCAGCGTAGGAGGCTACCCTCGCACAGATACGCAGTATTTT.

The chain carries TRBV7-9 and TRBJ2-3; possibly TRBD2 for D (5 bases). The V gene lost 5 bases and the J gene lost 4 bases, with 10 bases spanning the gap. The CDR3 length is 13 residues. Germline values: CDR1 SEHNR, CDR2 FQNEAQ (reference sequence). The CDR3 spells CASSADSPDTQYF. The CDR3 DNA is TGTGCCAGCAGCGCGGACTCCCCAGATACGCAGTATTTT. The full variable domain, in which reference TRBV7-9 and TRBJ2-3 provide the parts outside the CDR3, is DTGVSQNPRHKITKRGQNVTFRCDPISEHNRLYWYRQTLGQGPEFLTYFQNEAQLEKSRLLSDRFSAERPKGSFSTLEIQRTEQGDSAMYLCASSADSPDTQYFGPGTRLTVL.

The rearrangement joins TRBV30 to TRBJ1-4, with TRBD1 identical over 7 bases. V was clipped by 2 bases and J by 7 bases; unmatched bases: 4. This CDR3 contains 13 residues. Germline CDR1 GTSNPN, CDR2 SVGIG (reference sequence). The CDR3, as DNA: TGTGCCTGGAGTTCAGGGGGGCTTGAAAAACTGTTTTTT. It yields the protein CAWSSGGLEKLFF.

The chain links TRBV5-1 to TRBJ2-6; D is uncertain. This CDR3 contains 15 residues. Germline loops: CDR1 SGHRS, CDR2 YFSETQ. The ends were cut back, 2 bases at V and 2 bases at J, with 8 bases in the middle. CDR3: CASSFQAPGANVLTF. The CDR3 DNA is TGCGCCAGCAGCTTCCAGGCTCCTGGGGCCAACGTCCTGACTTTC.

V is TRBV2 and J is TRBJ2-3, with 7 bases that match TRBD1. There are 14 residues in the CDR3. Germline lookup yields CDR1 SNHLY and CDR2 FYNNEI. The J segment lost 5 bases and the V segment lost 3 bases, leaving 5 bases of the junction unmatched. CDR3: CASSENRQGDTQYF. The CDR3 bases are TGTGCCAGCAGTGAGAACAGACAGGGAGATACGCAGTATTTT.

V and J are TRBV28 and TRBJ1-5; TRBD1 agrees at 10 bases. The CDR3 extends over 15 amino acids. The junction had 8 bases not matched to a gene; V was cut back by 7 bases and J by 5 bases. CDR1 is MDHEN and CDR2 is SYDVKM in the germline V gene. The CDR3 here is CASNLLGQGYQPQHF. The CDR3 DNA reads TGTGCCAGCAATCTTTTGGGACAGGGGTATCAGCCCCAGCATTTT.

The CDR3 reads CASSQGQGRHEQYF. The CDR3 DNA reads TGTGCCAGCAGCCAAGGACAGGGTCGCCACGAGCAGTACTTC. The J gene is TRBJ2-7, the V gene TRBV7-2; 8 bases line up with TRBD1. CDR1 is SGHTA, CDR2 FQGNSA, per germline. This CDR3 is built from 14 residues. V lost 5 bases to trimming and J lost 5 bases; unmatched junction nucleotides: 8.

The V and J genes are TRBV11-1 and TRBJ2-7; no clear D gene. The V gene lost 2 bases and the J gene lost 3 bases, with 11 bases spanning the gap. Per germline, CDR1 SGHAT and CDR2 FQDESV (reference sequence). The CDR3 is made up of 14 amino acids. The CDR3 loop is CASSLSAPDYEQYF. The CDR3 nucleotides read TGTGCCAGCAGCTTAAGCGCACCCGACTACGAGCAGTACTTC.

The J gene is TRBJ2-5, the V gene TRBV24-1, with D maybe TRBD2 (5 bases). The V gene's germline CDR1 is KGHDR and CDR2 SFDVKD. The CDR3 runs 15 residues. V was clipped by 2 bases and J by 14 bases, with 23 bases between them. CDR3 in amino acids: CATSDSRRQAEPSYF. CDR3 coding DNA: TGTGCCACCAGTGATTCCCGGAGGCAAGCGGAGCCAAGCTACTTC.

V gene TRBV28 combines with J gene TRBJ2-7; 12 bases are a match to TRBD2. V lost 6 bases and J lost 2; bases outside the gene matches: 17. This CDR3 comprises 19 residues. In germline, CDR1 is MDHEN, CDR2 SYDVKM. In DNA, the CDR3 is TGTGCCAGCAGCAGCACTAGCGGGGGGACTTCGAGCCGGGCCTACGAGCAGTACTTC. This encodes CASSSTSGGTSSRAYEQYF.

This clone was found a few times. V usage is TRBV10-1 and J usage is TRBJ2-4, with D maybe TRBD1 (5 bases). Germline V gene lookup returns CDR1 WNHNN and CDR2 SYGVQD (reference sequence). V was clipped by 11 bases and J by 1 base, with 18 bases between them. This CDR3 spans 15 amino acids. CDR3 DNA: TGCGCCCCAGGGTTCGGGTTGAGGGCCAAAAACATTCAGTACTTC. Amino acids: CAPGFGLRAKNIQYF.

V usage is TRBV11-3 and J usage is TRBJ2-1; D remains unclear. Germline CDR1 is SGHNT and CDR2 is YENEEA. The CDR3 is 15 amino acids. Trimming left V 3 bases short and J 2 bases short, with 11 bases between. CDR3 protein: CASSFEQTPYNEQFF. In DNA form, the CDR3 reads TGTGCCAGCAGCTTTGAACAGACCCCCTACAATGAGCAGTTCTTC.

This clone was observed once. The rearrangement uses TRBV5-8 and TRBJ1-2; TRBD1 agrees at 8 bases. Looked up from germline, CDR1 is SGHTS and CDR2 is YDEGEE. V was pared by 3 bases and J by 9 bases, with 13 bases of the junction left unmatched. This CDR3 is 15 amino acids long. The CDR3, as DNA: TGTGCCAGCAGCTATGGACAGGGACGTTCTTTGAGCTACACCTTC. Amino acid sequence: CASSYGQGRSLSYTF.

The rearrangement uses TRBV5-6 and TRBJ1-2; 7 bases match TRBD1. After removal of 1 base from V and 3 bases from J, the junction contained 3 bases not matched to a gene. Germline V lookup: CDR1 SGHDT, CDR2 YYEEEE. This CDR3 contains 14 residues. The CDR3 spells CASSLTDRHYGYTF. The CDR3 bases are TGTGCCAGCAGCTTGACGGACAGGCACTATGGCTACACCTTC.

The J gene is TRBJ2-3, the V gene TRBV25-1, with D tentatively TRBD2 (5 bases). The CDR3 runs 16 residues. From germline, CDR1 is MGHDK and CDR2 SYGVNS. The ends were cut back, 4 bases at V and 4 bases at J, with 18 bases in the middle. The CDR3 sequence: CASSGSLGVRADTQYF. CDR3 sequence (DNA): TGTGCCAGCAGTGGATCCTTGGGCGTGAGGGCAGATACGCAGTATTTT.

This chain joins TRBV12-5 and TRBJ2-5, with 7 bases fitting TRBD2. The germline V gene encodes CDR1 LGHNT and CDR2 FRNRAP. After removal of 4 bases from V and 5 bases from J, the junction contained 16 bases not matched to a gene. This CDR3 region has 17 residues. This CDR3 is CASGWGSGARAVETQYF. CDR3 nucleotide sequence: TGTGCTAGTGGTTGGGGAAGCGGGGCCCGGGCAGTGGAGACCCAGTACTTC.

The chain couples TRBV30 to TRBJ1-6; possible D gene TRBD1, 5 bases. The CDR3 has 14 residues. Germline CDR1 GTSNPN, CDR2 SVGIG (reference sequence). For the CDR3, the DNA is TGTGCTCAAGGGGTCGGCTTGGGTAATTCACCCCTCCACTTT. Amino acid sequence: CAQGVGLGNSPLHF. Full variable domain (rest looked up from reference TRBV30 and TRBJ1-6): SQTIHQWPATLVQPVGSPLSLECTVEGTSNPNLYWYRQAAGRGLQLLFYSVGIGQISSEVPQNLSASRPQDRQFILSSKKLLLSDSGFYLCAQGVGLGNSPLHFGNGTRLTVT.

This rearrangement joins TRBV5-4 to TRBJ1-1, with D possibly matching TRBD1 (6 bases). V was clipped by 3 bases and J by 2 bases, with 14 bases between them. Per the germline V gene, CDR1 is SGHNT and CDR2 is YYREEE (reference sequence). The CDR3 covers 15 residues. CDR3 in amino acids: CASSSLDRTNTEAFF. DNA for the CDR3: TGTGCCAGCAGCTCCCTGGACAGAACAAACACTGAAGCTTTCTTT.

The V call is TRBV5-1, the J call TRBJ1-6; 11 positions agree with TRBD1. The CDR3 sequence is 16 residues long. The V and J ends lost 0 bases and 10 bases, in that order; junction bases with no gene match: 6. Germline CDR1 SGHRS, CDR2 YFSETQ. CDR3 in amino acids: CASSLEGTGGLSPLHF. CDR3 sequence (DNA): TGCGCCAGCAGCTTGGAAGGGACAGGGGGGCTCTCACCCCTCCACTTT.

This chain connects TRBV5-4 to TRBJ1-2; D remains ambiguous. Germline V lookup: CDR1 SGHNT, CDR2 YYREEE (reference sequence). This CDR3 has 14 residues. Trimming shortened V by 0 bases and J by 4 bases, and 10 bases separated the two germline ends. DNA for the CDR3: TGTGCCAGCAGCTTGGCCTTAGAGGGCTATGGCTACACCTTC. Protein: CASSLALEGYGYTF.